One sample yielded the 22 T cell receptor beta chains listed below, sequenced in a study of cytomegalovirus exposure and HLA in healthy donors. With 60 Vbeta and 13 Jbeta primers, the PCR was carried out. The repertoire was sequenced with immunoSEQ multiplex PCR; TCRdb's copy has only in-frame clones and lacks some. The data show fewer than 40,000 clones, around 80% seen once. The sample comprised PBMCs. Receptors were obtained from a woman younger than 30 in good health and CMV-seronegative.

As for this clone: The junction departs from the called germline gene at one end, perhaps through a read error. CDR3 DNA: TGTGCCAGCTCCTCGTCAGGACAGTACAATCAGCCCCAGAATTTT. Encoded protein: CASSSSGQYNQPQNF. This chain links TRBV18 with TRBJ1-5, with a tentative D call TRBD1 (6 bases). Germline V CDR1 and CDR2: KGHSH, LQKENI. There are 15 residues in the CDR3.

The chain carries TRBV27 and TRBJ1-2; 9 positions agree with TRBD1. With 2 bases clipped from V and 4 bases from J, the junction kept 5 bases outside the gene matches. This CDR3 is built from 15 residues. Germline CDR1 reads MNHEY; CDR2 reads SMNVEV (reference sequence). CDR3 residues: CASSLRGTGSYGYTF. CDR3 nucleotides: TGTGCCAGCAGTTTAAGAGGGACAGGGAGCTATGGCTACACCTTC.

The chain joins TRBV19 to TRBJ1-5, with a weak D call TRBD1 (5 bases). CDR1 LNHDA and CDR2 SQIVND come from the germline V gene (reference sequence). Trimming stripped 2 bases from V and 2 bases from J, with 19 bases between. The CDR3 extends over 18 amino acids. Written as DNA, the CDR3 is TGTGCCAGTAGTATATGGGGCAGGCGGAGGGAAGGCAATCAGCCCCAGCATTTT. Encoded protein: CASSIWGRRREGNQPQHF.

The V gene is TRBV5-4, the J gene TRBJ2-3, with D possibly TRBD2 on 7 matching bases. The CDR3 totals 17 residues. Between the trimmed V and J ends, which lost 3 bases and 0 bases, there was a span of 17 bases. Germline-derived CDR1 and CDR2 are SGHNT and YYREEE (reference sequence). This CDR3 reads CASSSLFAGASTDTQYF. DNA of the CDR3: TGTGCCAGCAGCTCCCTTTTTGCGGGGGCCAGCACAGATACGCAGTATTTT.

This sequence joins TRBV27 and TRBJ2-3; possible D gene TRBD1, 5 bases. V lost 0 bases and J lost 10, with 20 bases in between. In germline, CDR1 is MNHEY, CDR2 SMNVEV (reference sequence). The CDR3 covers 16 residues. CDR3 residues: CASSLSSGNWWGAQYF. In DNA form, the CDR3 reads TGTGCCAGCAGTTTATCTTCTGGGAATTGGTGGGGCGCGCAGTATTTT.

The table lists this clone with a few counts. A junction boundary mismatches the germline segment, possibly from a read error. V is TRBV4-1 and J is TRBJ2-2; 10 bases agree with TRBD2. There are 20 residues in the CDR3. Per germline, CDR1 MGHRA and CDR2 YSYEKL. Here the CDR3 reads CASRQGASGVVAGGAGELFF. For the CDR3, the DNA is TGCGCCAGCAGACAAGGTGCCTCAGGGGTCGTAGCGGGAGGAGCCGGGGAGCTGTTTTTT.

The rearrangement joins TRBV19 to TRBJ1-5, with D uncertain. Germline-derived CDR1 and CDR2 are LNHDA and SQIVND (reference sequence). V lost 8 bases and J lost 1, with 12 bases in between. The CDR3 consists of 14 residues. The CDR3 DNA follows: TGTGCCAGTTCTGCGGGGATGAGCAATCAGCCCCAGCATTTT. Translation: CASSAGMSNQPQHF.

The gene calls are TRBV5-4 and TRBJ2-5, with TRBD2 as a possible D gene (5 bases). The CDR3 loop spans 18 amino acids. Germline lookup yields CDR1 SGHNT and CDR2 YYREEE (reference sequence). Between the trimmed V and J ends, which lost 4 bases and 7 bases, there was a span of 29 bases. CDR3 region: CASSPQLGWGGRDMTQYF. The CDR3 bases are TGTGCCAGCAGCCCTCAATTGGGCTGGGGTGGGAGAGATATGACCCAGTACTTC.

The chain joins TRBV7-3 to TRBJ2-2; D might be TRBD1 (6 bases). V was shortened by 5 bases and J by 6 bases, with 10 bases between the two germline ends. CDR3 size: 13 residues. Per the germline V gene, CDR1 is SGHTA and CDR2 is FQGTGA. CDR3 DNA: TGTGCCAGCAGCGACCAGGGGCCCGGGGAGCTGTTTTTT. Translated, it gives CASSDQGPGELFF.

The table lists this clone with a count of one. The CDR3 bases are TGTGCCAGCAGCTATCCAGAGCGACTCGGGGGTACTAGCACAGATACGCAGTATTTT. Protein product: CASSYPERLGGTSTDTQYF. This sequence joins TRBV7-2 and TRBJ2-3; possibly TRBD2 for D (6 bases). Germline V gene sequence: CDR1 SGHTA, CDR2 FQGNSA. V was clipped by 4 bases and J by 0 bases, with 23 bases between them. The CDR3 is 19 amino acids.

This sequence joins TRBV30 and TRBJ2-1; 7 nucleotides line up with TRBD2. The CDR3 sequence is 14 residues long. The V and J ends lost 7 bases and 0 bases, in that order; junction bases with no gene match: 6. Germline V CDR1 and CDR2: GTSNPN, SVGIG (reference sequence). The CDR3 nucleotides are TGTGCCTCCCGAGGCGGGAGCTCCTACAATGAGCAGTTCTTC. Protein: CASRGGSSYNEQFF.

A few counts support this clone. The chain uses TRBV11-2 and TRBJ2-7; 9 positions match TRBD1. Looked up from germline, CDR1 is SGHAT and CDR2 is FQNNGV. V lost 6 bases to trimming and J lost 5 bases; unmatched junction nucleotides: 11. CDR3 length: 15 residues. CDR3 region: CASRRFDRGTNEQYF. DNA for the CDR3: TGTGCCAGCAGAAGATTCGACAGGGGGACAAACGAGCAGTACTTC. Complete variable domain (other parts from reference TRBV11-2 and TRBJ2-7): EAGVAQSPRYKIIEKRQSVAFWCNPISGHATLYWYQQILGQGPKLLIQFQNNGVVDDSQLPKDRFSAERLKGVDSTLKIQPAKLEDSAVYLCASRRFDRGTNEQYFGPGTRLTVT.

The chain carries TRBV29-1 and TRBJ2-7; 8 bases agree with TRBD2. CDR3 length: 11 residues. Germline CDR1 reads SQVTM; CDR2 reads ANQGSEA. Here the CDR3 reads CIPHRGGEQYF. The CDR3 bases are TGCATCCCCCACCGGGGGGGCGAGCAGTACTTC.

This clone was seen more than once but under ten times. Germline and junction disagree at one end, which may indicate a read error. The gene calls are TRBV7-9 and TRBJ2-7; no firm D call. The length of the CDR3 is 12 residues. Looked up from germline, CDR1 is SEHNR and CDR2 is FQNEAQ (reference sequence). CDR3 sequence (DNA): TGTTCCAGCAGTCCGGTCCCATACGAGCAGTACTTC. It codes for CSSSPVPYEQYF.

This clone was found a few times. The chain recombines TRBV4-3 with TRBJ2-1, with TRBD2 matching 11 bases. Germline trimming cut 1 base from V and 2 bases from J; bases unmatched to any gene: 1. Germline CDR1 reads LGHNA; CDR2 reads YSLEER. CDR3 size: 16 residues. The CDR3 sequence: CASSQVAGGPYNEQFF. The CDR3 coding sequence is TGCGCCAGCAGCCAAGTAGCGGGAGGGCCCTACAATGAGCAGTTCTTC.

This clone has just one count. This chain uses TRBV2 with TRBJ1-2; 7 nucleotides align to TRBD1. V was pared by 5 bases and J by 0 bases, with 6 bases of the junction left unmatched. The CDR3 runs 15 residues. Looked up from germline, CDR1 is SNHLY and CDR2 is FYNNEI. The chain's CDR3 is CASSLQTGTNYGYTF. The CDR3 DNA reads TGTGCCAGCAGTCTGCAGACAGGGACTAACTATGGCTACACCTTC. Full variable domain (missing parts from reference TRBV2 and TRBJ1-2): EPEVTQTPSHQVTQMGQEVILRCVPISNHLYFYWYRQILGQKVEFLVSFYNNEISEKSEIFDDQFSVERPDGSNFTLKIRSTKLEDSAMYFCASSLQTGTNYGYTFGSGTRLTVV.

As to this clone: The same CDR3 also results from other DNA sequences found in this sample. The chain links TRBV7-2 to TRBJ2-3; D is unresolved. CDR3 size: 12 residues. Trimming left V 6 bases short and J 0 bases short, with 4 bases between. CDR1 and CDR2 from the germline V gene are SGHTA and FQGNSA. The CDR3 coding sequence is TGTGCCAGCAGTCAGAGCACAGATACGCAGTATTTT. This encodes CASSQSTDTQYF.

The gene calls are TRBV6-5 and TRBJ2-5, with 7 bases fitting TRBD2. V lost 0 bases to trimming and J lost 5 bases; unmatched junction nucleotides: 9. The CDR3 covers 16 residues. Germline V gene lookup returns CDR1 MNHEY and CDR2 SVGAGI. The CDR3: CASSYSGLPVVETQYF. The CDR3 coding sequence is TGTGCCAGCAGTTACTCGGGACTACCGGTGGTGGAGACCCAGTACTTC.

The chain links TRBV7-3 to TRBJ2-3; D possibly corresponds to TRBD2 (6 bases). V lost 3 bases and J lost 2, with 15 bases in between. Germline V gives CDR1 SGHTA, CDR2 FQGTGA. The CDR3 runs to 16 residues. CDR3 sequence reads: CASSLFRDSHTDTQYF. CDR3 DNA: TGTGCCAGCAGCTTGTTCCGGGACTCCCACACAGATACGCAGTATTTT.

The chain carries TRBV2 and TRBJ2-1; a possible D gene is TRBD1 (5 bases). Trimming left V 4 bases short and J 3 bases short, with 7 bases between. This CDR3 spans 13 amino acids. The germline V gene encodes CDR1 SNHLY and CDR2 FYNNEI. CDR3: CASSVTDYNEQFF. The CDR3 nucleotides are TGTGCCAGCAGTGTGACAGACTACAATGAGCAGTTCTTC.

The chain uses TRBV7-2 and TRBJ1-6, with 8 bases matching TRBD1. Germline V lookup: CDR1 SGHTA, CDR2 FQGNSA. After removal of 4 bases from V and 2 bases from J, the junction contained 10 bases not matched to a gene. The CDR3 covers 18 residues. CDR3: CASSSRTSTGAYNSPLHF. The CDR3, as DNA: TGTGCCAGCAGCTCACGAACATCGACAGGGGCCTATAATTCACCCCTCCACTTT.

The rearrangement links TRBV27 to TRBJ2-2; D might be TRBD2 (6 bases). Germline-derived CDR1 and CDR2 are MNHEY and SMNVEV (reference sequence). The CDR3 consists of 17 residues. Trimming removed 5 bases from V and 0 bases from J, with 16 bases in between. The CDR3 DNA reads TGTGCCAGCAGTCCGCTTGGGGACTTCCCGAACACCGGGGAGCTGTTTTTT. Amino acid sequence: CASSPLGDFPNTGELFF.